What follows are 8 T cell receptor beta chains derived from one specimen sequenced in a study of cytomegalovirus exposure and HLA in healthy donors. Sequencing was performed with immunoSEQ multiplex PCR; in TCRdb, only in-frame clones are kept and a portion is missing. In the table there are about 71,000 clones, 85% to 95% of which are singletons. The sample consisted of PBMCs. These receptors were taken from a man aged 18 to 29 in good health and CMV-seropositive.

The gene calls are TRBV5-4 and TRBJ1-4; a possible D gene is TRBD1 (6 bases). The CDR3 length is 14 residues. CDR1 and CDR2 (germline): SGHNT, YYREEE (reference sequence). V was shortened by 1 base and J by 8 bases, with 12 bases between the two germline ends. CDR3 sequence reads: CASSLRTAGEKLFF. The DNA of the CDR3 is TGTGCCAGCAGCTTGCGGACAGCCGGGGAAAAACTGTTTTTT.

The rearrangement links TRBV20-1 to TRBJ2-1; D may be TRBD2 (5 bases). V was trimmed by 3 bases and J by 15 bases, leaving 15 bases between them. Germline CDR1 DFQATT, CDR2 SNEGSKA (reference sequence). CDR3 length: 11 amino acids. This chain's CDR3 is CSASQTTNRFF. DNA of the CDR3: TGCAGTGCTAGTCAGACTACAAATAGGTTCTTC.

Here the CDR3 reads CASSLGQDTYNSPLHF. CDR3 sequence (DNA): TGTGCCAGCAGCTTGGGGCAGGACACATATAATTCACCCCTCCACTTT. This rearrangement joins TRBV7-2 to TRBJ1-6, with D perhaps matching TRBD1 (5 bases). V was trimmed by 3 bases and J by 4 bases, leaving 13 bases between them. The CDR3 spans 16 residues. Per germline, CDR1 SGHTA and CDR2 FQGNSA.

The CDR3 DNA reads TGCGCCAGCAGCCGGCTAGCGGTCCAAGAGACCCAGTACTTC. This translates into CASSRLAVQETQYF. This chain joins TRBV5-1 and TRBJ2-5; TRBD2 matches 7 bases. V lost 4 bases to trimming and J lost 1 base; unmatched junction nucleotides: 4. Looked up from germline, CDR1 is SGHRS and CDR2 is YFSETQ. The CDR3 is made up of 14 amino acids.

CDR3 in amino acids: CASSNSGRDRANEQFF. In nucleotides, the CDR3 is TGTGCCAGCAGCAATAGTGGGCGGGACCGAGCCAATGAGCAGTTCTTC. The chain links TRBV9 to TRBJ2-1, with D perhaps matching TRBD2 (6 bases). V was pared by 4 bases and J by 6 bases, with 20 bases between. This CDR3 has 16 residues. CDR1 and CDR2 from the germline V gene are SGDLS and YYNGEE.

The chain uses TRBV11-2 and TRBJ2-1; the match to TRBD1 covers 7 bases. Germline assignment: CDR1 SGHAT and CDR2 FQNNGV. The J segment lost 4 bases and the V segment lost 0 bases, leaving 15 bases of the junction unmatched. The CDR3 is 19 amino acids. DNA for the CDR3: TGTGCCAGCAGCTTAGATCCCTACAGACCCTGGGACAGATACAATGAGCAGTTCTTC. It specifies CASSLDPYRPWDRYNEQFF. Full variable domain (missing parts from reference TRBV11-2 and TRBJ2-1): EAGVAQSPRYKIIEKRQSVAFWCNPISGHATLYWYQQILGQGPKLLIQFQNNGVVDDSQLPKDRFSAERLKGVDSTLKIQPAKLEDSAVYLCASSLDPYRPWDRYNEQFFGPGTRLTVL.

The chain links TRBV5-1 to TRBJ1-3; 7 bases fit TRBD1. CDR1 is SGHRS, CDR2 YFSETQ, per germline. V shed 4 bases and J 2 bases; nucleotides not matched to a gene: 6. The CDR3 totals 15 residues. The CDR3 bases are TGCGCCAGCAGCCTAATAGGGACAGCTGGAAACACCATATATTTT. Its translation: CASSLIGTAGNTIYF.

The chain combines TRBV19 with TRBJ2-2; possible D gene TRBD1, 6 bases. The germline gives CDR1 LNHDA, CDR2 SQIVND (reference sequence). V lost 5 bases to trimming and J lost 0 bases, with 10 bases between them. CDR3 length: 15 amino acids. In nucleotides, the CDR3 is TGTGCCAGTAGTTCACAGGGATCGAACACCGGGGAGCTGTTTTTT. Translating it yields CASSSQGSNTGELFF.